This TCR beta chain comes out of a study of cytomegalovirus exposure and HLA in healthy donors. Study overall: The approximately 670 first-cohort repertoires and the 100 to 150 validation repertoires shared the same platform, a later analysis reported.

TCRdb keeps only in-frame clones here, not all; method: immunoSEQ multiplex PCR. Here the sample spans over 150,000 clones, approximately 86% being singletons. Trimming at V came to 6 bases and at J to 1 base, leaving 9 bases not matched to a gene. Germline V gene data show CDR1 as SGHTA and CDR2 as FQGNSA. The CDR3 length is 15 residues. Sequenced material: PBMCs. The chain links TRBV7-2 to TRBJ2-7, with TRBD2 matching 7 bases. The TCR originated in a man between 18 and 35 years old in good health and CMV-seropositive. Here the CDR3 DNA reads TGTGCCAGCAGTCGCCCGGGACTACTGTCCTACGAGCAGTACTTC. It translates to CASSRPGLLSYEQYF.